These T cell receptor beta chains were read from a single sample in a study of CD8 T cells in Susac syndrome. TCRdb passed the immunoSEQ multiplex PCR reads through MiXCR, listing each CDR3 protein once. The sample records fewer than 200,000 distinct CDR3 sequences, roughly 92% being singletons. Sequenced input: CD4+ T cells from PBMCs. The receptors were gathered from a human donor in good health. The CDR3 runs from the conserved cysteine through the conserved F or W. The order of the fields is D gene, clone size, V gene, J gene, CDR3 DNA, CDR3 protein. A D gene is named only where the DNA matches it firmly. Not every row has a clone size; where given, it reads once, few, many or a size class.

>TRBD1|NA|TRBV4-2|TRBJ1-1
TGTGCCAGCAGCCAAGAGGACAGGGGGAGGACTGAAGCTTTCTTT
CASSQEDRGRTEAFF
>NA|NA|TRBV14|TRBJ2-5
TGTGCCAGCAGCCAAGACCTCGAAGCTCGGGAGACCCAGTACTTC
CASSQDLEARETQYF
>NA|NA|TRBV14|TRBJ2-2
TGTGCCAGCAGCCCCAAGATAGGACACCGACGAAACACCGGGGAGCTGTTTTTT
CASSPKIGHRRNTGELFF
>NA|NA|TRBV5-4|TRBJ2-1
TGTGCCAGCAGCTCCCGGGATTTGCTTAAGAATGAGCAGTTCTTC
CASSSRDLLKNEQFF
>TRBD1|NA|TRBV20-1|TRBJ1-3
TGCAGTGCCTCAGGGACAGCCATATCCTCGGGAAACACCATATATTTT
CSASGTAISSGNTIYF
>TRBD1|NA|TRBV29-1|TRBJ1-1
TGCAGCGCAGGGACAGGGCCCACTGAAGCTTTCTTT
CSAGTGPTEAFF
>NA|NA|TRBV5-4|TRBJ2-1
TGTGCCAGCAGCTTGGCTGGGAGAGGCGAGAGGTTCTTC
CASSLAGRGERFF
>TRBD1|NA|TRBV20-1|TRBJ1-2
TGCAGTGCTCGGGGACAGGGGGCTAATGGCTACACCTTC
CSARGQGANGYTF
>NA|NA|TRBV5-1|TRBJ1-2
TGCGCCAGCAGCTATGGCGGAGCTGGTGGCTACACCTTC
CASSYGGAGGYTF
>TRBD1|NA|TRBV12-3/TRBV12-4|TRBJ2-7
TGTGCCAGCAGCCGGGACAGGGTAGGCGAGCAGTACTTC
CASSRDRVGEQYF
>NA|NA|TRBV6-2/TRBV6-3|TRBJ1-1
TGTGCCAGCAGTGCCGACTTACCCACTGAAGCTTTCTTT
CASSADLPTEAFF
>NA|NA|TRBV27|TRBJ2-7
TGTGCCAGCAGTTTAGGTCTCCCGGTACGCGAGCAGTACTTC
CASSLGLPVREQYF
>NA|NA|TRBV28|TRBJ2-7
TGTGCCAGCAGTTTTATGCAGGGAAGCCACGAGCAGTACTTC
CASSFMQGSHEQYF
>NA|NA|TRBV9|TRBJ2-7
TGTGCCAGCAGCGGATTCGATTCCTACGAGCAGTACTTC
CASSGFDSYEQYF
>NA|NA|TRBV7-8|TRBJ1-2
TGTGCCAGCAGCCCGATAAGGGGGTTCTATGGCTACACCTTC
CASSPIRGFYGYTF
>NA|once|TRBV18|TRBJ1-1
TGTGCCAGCTCACCAGTCCCCCTTTCGGGAGGGATCACTGAAGCTTTCTTT
CASSPVPLSGGITEAFF
>NA|NA|TRBV5-1|TRBJ2-2
TGCGCCAGCAGCTCACGGCACACCGGGGAGCTGTTTTTT
CASSSRHTGELFF
>TRBD2|NA|TRBV5-1|TRBJ2-7
TGCGCCAGCAGCACCTGGCTCGGGACTAGCGGGGGGATCCGCTACGAGCAGTACTTC
CASSTWLGTSGGIRYEQYF